Sequencing of this T cell receptor beta chain was carried out in a study of T cell responses to AZD1222 COVID-19 vaccine. For the study at large: Researchers grouped second doses given at about 4 or about 12 weeks into one pool. Study-wide findings and caveats: Spike-specific TCR breadth and depth were elevated following two AZD1222 doses. Only 5 or 6 people who got AZD1222 tested seropositive at baseline. Per reports, nearly half of all spike-specific TCRs target regions that are unmutated in variants.

The CDR3 covers 14 residues. Germline V gene lookup returns CDR1 MDHEN and CDR2 SYDVKM. V shed 7 bases and J 5 bases; nucleotides not matched to a gene: 11. Remarks on this clone: Its antigen remains unknown.

The repertoire was sequenced with immunoSEQ multiplex PCR; TCRdb's copy has only in-frame clones and lacks some. The sample carries 130,000 to 150,000 clones, approximately 90% recorded once. The V call is TRBV28, the J call TRBJ2-7; 7 bases line up with TRBD2. The source material was peripheral blood, sampled on day 0 of AZD1222 vaccination. The sequence was collected from an adult in good health. The CDR3 sequence is CASTQLTSVHEQYF. CDR3 bases: TGTGCCAGCACCCAACTTACTAGCGTTCACGAGCAGTACTTC. Variable domain in full (rest from reference TRBV28 and TRBJ2-7): DVKVTQSSRYLVKRTGEKVFLECVQDMDHENMFWYRQDPGLGLRLIYFSYDVKMKEKGDIPEGYSVSREKKERFSLILESASTNQTSMYLCASTQLTSVHEQYFGPGTRLTVT.